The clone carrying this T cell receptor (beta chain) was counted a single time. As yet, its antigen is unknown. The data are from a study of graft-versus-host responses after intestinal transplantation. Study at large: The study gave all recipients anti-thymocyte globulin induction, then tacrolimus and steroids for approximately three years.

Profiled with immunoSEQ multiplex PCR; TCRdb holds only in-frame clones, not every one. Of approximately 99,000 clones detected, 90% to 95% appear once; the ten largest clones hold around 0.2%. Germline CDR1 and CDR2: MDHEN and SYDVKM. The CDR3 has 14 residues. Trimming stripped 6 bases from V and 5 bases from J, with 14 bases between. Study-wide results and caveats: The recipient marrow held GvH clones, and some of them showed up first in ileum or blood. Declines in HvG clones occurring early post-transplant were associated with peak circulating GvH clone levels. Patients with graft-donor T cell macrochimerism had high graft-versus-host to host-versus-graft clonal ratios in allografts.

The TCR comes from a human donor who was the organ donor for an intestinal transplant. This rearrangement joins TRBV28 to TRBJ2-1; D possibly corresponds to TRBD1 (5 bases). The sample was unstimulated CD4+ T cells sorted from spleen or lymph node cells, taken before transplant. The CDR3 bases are TGTGCCAGCAGATCAGACAGCCTCCACAATGAGCAGTTCTTC. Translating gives CASRSDSLHNEQFF.